This is a list of T cell receptor beta chains from one sample in a study of T cell changes during pregnancy in multiple sclerosis. Libraries were prepared by immunoSEQ multiplex PCR; TCRdb keeps only in-frame clonotypes and omits some of them. The sample lists tens of thousands of clones, 94% occurring once. Sample: CD4+ T cells from peripheral blood mononuclear cells, taken in the second trimester of pregnancy. The origin of the receptors is a female donor with multiple sclerosis, enrolled in a pregnancy study. Both conserved end residues are part of each CDR3. D genes are given only for firm matches. Clone size is given for some rows only: seen once, a few or many times, or a class if the clone is expanded.

clone size	J gene	V gene	D gene	CDR3 DNA	CDR3 protein
.	TRBJ1-4	TRBV18	.	TGTGCCAGCTCACGCGACTCGGGTGAAAAACTGTTTTTT	CASSRDSGEKLFF
.	TRBJ1-1	TRBV28	TRBD1	TGTGCCAGCAGCGAACCGGGACAGGGCCAAGGTGAAGCTTTCTTT	CASSEPGQGQGEAFF
.	TRBJ2-1	TRBV18	TRBD2	TGTGCCAGCTCACCACTAGCGGGGGCCTCCTACAATGAGCAGTTCTTC	CASSPLAGASYNEQFF
.	TRBJ1-5	TRBV27	.	TGTGCCAGCAGTTTGTTCGACAGCCTGAGCAATCAGCCCCAGCATTTT	CASSLFDSLSNQPQHF
.	TRBJ2-5	TRBV15	.	TGTGCCACCAGCAGAGAGACAAACATTCAAGAGACCCAGTACTTC	CATSRETNIQETQYF
few	TRBJ1-2	TRBV2	TRBD1	TGTGCCAGCAGTCACTCCGGGACAGGGGAATACGGCTACACCTTC	CASSHSGTGEYGYTF
.	TRBJ2-1	TRBV7-2	TRBD2	TGTGCCAGCAGCTTAGGGTCTAGCGGGGGGGCTGAGCAGTTCTTC	CASSLGSSGGAEQFF
.	TRBJ2-1	TRBV6-5	TRBD1	TGTGCCAGCAGGCGACAGGGGGCACAAAATGAGCAGTTCTTC	CASRRQGAQNEQFF
.	TRBJ1-1	TRBV12-5	.	TGTGCTAGTGGAAACGACAGAGAAGCTTTCTTT	CASGNDREAFF
.	TRBJ2-2	TRBV6-5	TRBD2	TGTGCCAGCAGCACTAGCGGGAGCCACACCGGGGAGCTGTTTTTT	CASSTSGSHTGELFF
.	TRBJ2-1	TRBV12-5	TRBD2	TGTGCTAGTGGTTTGTTCTTAGGACTAGCAGAGAACTACAATGAGCAGTTCTTC	CASGLFLGLAENYNEQFF
.	TRBJ2-3	TRBV14	.	TGTGCCAGCAAACAAGGTGGGGGCAGAGCCCACACAGATACGCAGTATTTT	CASKQGGGRAHTDTQYF
.	TRBJ1-1	TRBV7-6	.	TGTGCCAGCAGCTTAGGTCGGGGGAACACTGAAGCTTTCTTT	CASSLGRGNTEAFF
.	TRBJ2-2	TRBV18	.	TGTGCCAGCTCCTCCACTCCCCTACAGCATCGCACCGGGGAGCTGTTTTTT	CASSSTPLQHRTGELFF
.	TRBJ2-1	TRBV5-1	TRBD2	TGCGCCAGCAGCTTGGGACTAGCGGGAGTCGATGAGCAGTTCTTC	CASSLGLAGVDEQFF
.	TRBJ1-1	TRBV20-1	.	TGCAGTTCAACAGCTAACACTGAAGCTTTCTTT	CSSTANTEAFF
.	TRBJ2-1	TRBV7-2	TRBD1	TGTGCCAGCAGCTTACCGGGACAGGGAGGCAATGAGCAGTTCTTC	CASSLPGQGGNEQFF
.	TRBJ1-2	TRBV18	.	TGTGCCAGCTCACCACCGCAGTACTATGGCTACACCTTC	CASSPPQYYGYTF
.	TRBJ2-7	TRBV4-2	TRBD1	TGTGCCAGCAGCCCGGGACAGGGGAGGTTCGAGCAGTACTTC	CASSPGQGRFEQYF
.	TRBJ1-1	TRBV7-2	.	TGTGCCAGCAGCTTAGGAGGCCCTCGGAGCACTGAAGCTTTCTTT	CASSLGGPRSTEAFF
.	TRBJ1-2	TRBV28	TRBD1	TGTGCCACCCGACTCCCGGACAGGAACTATGGCTACACCTTC	CATRLPDRNYGYTF
.	TRBJ1-4	TRBV4-3	TRBD1	TGCGCCAGCAGCCAAGAATTGGGACAGGGGGCCACTAATGAAAAACTGTTTTTT	CASSQELGQGATNEKLFF
.	TRBJ1-4	TRBV4-3	.	TGCGCCAGCAGCCAAGATCTTAGAGGAGCTTTCTTGGCGACTAATGAAAAACTGTTTTTT	CASSQDLRGAFLATNEKLFF
.	TRBJ1-2	TRBV14	TRBD1	TGTGCCAGCAGCCCCCGGACAGGGCGCTATGGCTACACCTTC	CASSPRTGRYGYTF
.	TRBJ2-5	TRBV19	.	TGTGCCAGTAGTATAAACCCAGGGTCCAGGGCCCAGTACTTC	CASSINPGSRAQYF
.	TRBJ2-2	TRBV19	.	TGTGCCAGTAGTACGACTACCGGGGAGCTGTTTTTT	CASSTTTGELFF
few	TRBJ2-1	TRBV2	.	TGTGCCAGCCAAAAGGTCAGGGGAAGCAATGAGCAGTTCTTC	CASQKVRGSNEQFF